The present TCR beta chain was sequenced within a study of PD-1 blockade in mismatch repair-deficient tumors. Whole-study results and caveats: Rapid post-treatment expansion, then contraction, generally preceding radiologic response, marked tumor-resident clones.

The table lists this clone with a count of one. Its antigen is unknown. Assay: immunoSEQ multiplex PCR; the TCRdb copy retains only in-frame clones and omits some. The data hold tens of thousands of clones, with roughly 77% observed a single time. This CDR3 comprises 17 residues. This TCR derives from an adult with mismatch repair-deficient cancer. J is TRBJ2-3 and V is TRBV21-1; the table's D call, TRBD2, has no DNA check behind it. TRBV21-1 is a pseudogene. The sequencing here drew on peripheral blood, taken 4 weeks after starting pembrolizumab. DNA of the CDR3: TGTGCCAGCAACCAAAAAGGGGAGGTTAGCGGCACAGATACGCAGTATTTT. Protein product: CASNQKGEVSGTDTQYF.